Listed below are T cell receptor beta chains from one sample, sequenced in a study of blood T cell repertoires in COVID-19. Produced via immunoSEQ multiplex PCR; TCRdb's table is partial and in-frame only. The sample records around 84,000 clones, 85% to 90% being singletons. Sequencing used peripheral blood. These receptors were taken from a man of 80 years or more with active or convalescent COVID-19. Each CDR3 is given with its conserved first and last residue. Fields, in order: clone size, V gene, D gene, J gene, CDR3 DNA, CDR3 protein. D genes are given only for firm matches. The size of a clone is reported for some rows only, either as once, few or many, or as a class for expanded clones.

abundance: -; v_gene: TRBV7-3; d_gene: TRBD1; j_gene: TRBJ1-1; CDR3nt: TGTGCCAGCAGCTTAACAGGGGGCTTAACGGGTGAAGCTTTCTTT; CDR3aa: CASSLTGGLTGEAFF
abundance: -; v_gene: TRBV3-1/TRBV3-2; d_gene: TRBD2; j_gene: TRBJ2-5; CDR3nt: TGTGCCAGCAGCTGGGGGACTAGCGGAGAGACCCAGTACTTC; CDR3aa: CASSWGTSGETQYF
abundance: -; v_gene: TRBV2; d_gene: TRBD1; j_gene: TRBJ1-5; CDR3nt: TGTGCCAGCAGCGCACAGGGGCTGGTGAGCAATCAGCCCCAGCATTTT; CDR3aa: CASSAQGLVSNQPQHF
abundance: -; v_gene: TRBV9; d_gene: -; j_gene: TRBJ1-2; CDR3nt: TGTGCCAGCAGCCCCCCCCAGGGAGGGACCGCTTTTGGCTACACCTTC; CDR3aa: CASSPPQGGTAFGYTF
abundance: -; v_gene: TRBV11-3; d_gene: TRBD1; j_gene: TRBJ2-3; CDR3nt: TGTGCCAGCAGCTTACGTGGGACAGGGGGAAATACGCAGTATTTT; CDR3aa: CASSLRGTGGNTQYF
abundance: -; v_gene: TRBV27; d_gene: -; j_gene: TRBJ1-3; CDR3nt: TGTGCCATTAGACTCGGGGGGCAAGGAAACACCATATATTTT; CDR3aa: CAIRLGGQGNTIYF
abundance: -; v_gene: TRBV28; d_gene: -; j_gene: TRBJ2-2; CDR3nt: TGTGCCAGCAGCCCCGATGGGCCTGACACCGGGGAGCTGTTTTTT; CDR3aa: CASSPDGPDTGELFF
abundance: once; v_gene: TRBV24-1; d_gene: -; j_gene: TRBJ2-6; CDR3nt: TGTGCCACCAGTGTCGCTGGGGCCAACGTCCTGACTTTC; CDR3aa: CATSVAGANVLTF
abundance: once; v_gene: TRBV2; d_gene: TRBD1; j_gene: TRBJ2-3; CDR3nt: TGTGCCAGCAGTGAGGGACAGGGGGTCACAGATACGCAGTATTTT; CDR3aa: CASSEGQGVTDTQYF
abundance: -; v_gene: TRBV28; d_gene: -; j_gene: TRBJ2-3; CDR3nt: TGTGCCAGCAGTCTCACGGGACTCCGGACTAGCACAGATACGCAGTATTTT; CDR3aa: CASSLTGLRTSTDTQYF
abundance: -; v_gene: TRBV5-6; d_gene: -; j_gene: TRBJ1-2; CDR3nt: TGTGCCAGCAGCTTGGATGCGACAGCCCGCTATGGCTACACCTTC; CDR3aa: CASSLDATARYGYTF
abundance: -; v_gene: TRBV2; d_gene: -; j_gene: TRBJ1-3; CDR3nt: TGTGCCAGCCAAATGACGGACTTCTCTGGAAACACCATATATTTT; CDR3aa: CASQMTDFSGNTIYF
abundance: -; v_gene: TRBV6-5; d_gene: TRBD1; j_gene: TRBJ2-1; CDR3nt: TGTGCCAGTCGGGACAGGGAGTACAATGAGCAGTTCTTC; CDR3aa: CASRDREYNEQFF
abundance: -; v_gene: TRBV2; d_gene: -; j_gene: TRBJ1-4; CDR3nt: TGTGCCAGCAGTGAACTCGTCGCGGCTAATGAAAAACTGTTTTTT; CDR3aa: CASSELVAANEKLFF
abundance: few; v_gene: TRBV2; d_gene: TRBD1; j_gene: TRBJ2-1; CDR3nt: TGTGCCAGCGGAGAGGAACAGGGGAATTACAATGAGCAGTTCTTC; CDR3aa: CASGEEQGNYNEQFF
abundance: -; v_gene: TRBV19; d_gene: -; j_gene: TRBJ2-5; CDR3nt: TGTGCCAGTAGTATAGGATTGGTAAGAGCACAAGAGACCCAGTACTTC; CDR3aa: CASSIGLVRAQETQYF
abundance: -; v_gene: TRBV5-5; d_gene: -; j_gene: TRBJ2-1; CDR3nt: TGTGCCAGCACCTCTCCTGGCAGCTCCTACAATGAGCAGTTCTTC; CDR3aa: CASTSPGSSYNEQFF
abundance: -; v_gene: TRBV6-5; d_gene: -; j_gene: TRBJ2-4; CDR3nt: TGTGCCAGCAGGAATTCTACTAAAAACATTCAGTACTTC; CDR3aa: CASRNSTKNIQYF
abundance: -; v_gene: TRBV7-8; d_gene: -; j_gene: TRBJ1-2; CDR3nt: TGTGCCAGCAGCTCCGTCGACAGTCTCGGTGGCTACACCTTC; CDR3aa: CASSSVDSLGGYTF
abundance: few; v_gene: TRBV5-8; d_gene: TRBD1; j_gene: TRBJ1-2; CDR3nt: TGTGCCAGCAGCCCCTCCGGGACAGGGAACTATGGCTACACCTTC; CDR3aa: CASSPSGTGNYGYTF
abundance: -; v_gene: TRBV6-1; d_gene: -; j_gene: TRBJ2-2; CDR3nt: TGTGCCACCCAGCAGGGTACCGGGGAGCTGTTTTTT; CDR3aa: CATQQGTGELFF
abundance: -; v_gene: TRBV19; d_gene: TRBD1; j_gene: TRBJ2-1; CDR3nt: TGTGCCAGTAGGAACGTCCGGACAGGGGGGTCCTACAATGAGCAGTTCTTC; CDR3aa: CASRNVRTGGSYNEQFF
abundance: -; v_gene: TRBV19; d_gene: -; j_gene: TRBJ1-4; CDR3nt: TGTGCCACAACACAGGCAACTAATGAAAAACTGTTTTTT; CDR3aa: CATTQATNEKLFF
abundance: -; v_gene: TRBV11-3; d_gene: -; j_gene: TRBJ1-2; CDR3nt: TGTGCCAGCAGCTTAGAGGGGGCCCGGGGCTACACCTTC; CDR3aa: CASSLEGARGYTF
abundance: -; v_gene: TRBV6-1; d_gene: -; j_gene: TRBJ1-2; CDR3nt: TGTGCCAGCAGTGAAGAAAGGGACTTCGGGGGCTACACCTTC; CDR3aa: CASSEERDFGGYTF
abundance: -; v_gene: TRBV5-1; d_gene: -; j_gene: TRBJ2-5; CDR3nt: TGCGCCAGCAGCTTGGCCGGAGAGACCCAGTACTTC; CDR3aa: CASSLAGETQYF
abundance: -; v_gene: TRBV5-4; d_gene: TRBD2; j_gene: TRBJ2-1; CDR3nt: TGTGCCAGCAGACCTACTAGCGGGAGGGGGAATGAGCAGTTCTTC; CDR3aa: CASRPTSGRGNEQFF
abundance: -; v_gene: TRBV7-8; d_gene: TRBD1; j_gene: TRBJ1-2; CDR3nt: TGTGCCAGCAGCTTAACGGGGACAGGGAAGTTGTATGGCTACACCTTC; CDR3aa: CASSLTGTGKLYGYTF
abundance: once; v_gene: TRBV9; d_gene: TRBD1; j_gene: TRBJ1-2; CDR3nt: TGTGCCAGCAGCGTAGGAATTGGACAGGGTAATGGCTACACCTTC; CDR3aa: CASSVGIGQGNGYTF
abundance: -; v_gene: TRBV19; d_gene: -; j_gene: TRBJ1-4; CDR3nt: TGTGCCAGTAGCCAACAGGTATCGGGTGAAAAACTGTTTTTT; CDR3aa: CASSQQVSGEKLFF
abundance: -; v_gene: TRBV19; d_gene: -; j_gene: TRBJ2-3; CDR3nt: TGTGCCAGTAGTCATGCCCCGGACACCCGCACAGATACGCAGTATTTT; CDR3aa: CASSHAPDTRTDTQYF
abundance: -; v_gene: TRBV2; d_gene: -; j_gene: TRBJ2-3; CDR3nt: TGTGCCAGCAGTGACCTGGGGGCCGATACGCAGTATTTT; CDR3aa: CASSDLGADTQYF
abundance: -; v_gene: TRBV5-1; d_gene: -; j_gene: TRBJ1-6; CDR3nt: TGCGCCAGCAGCTGGGACTTTTATAATTCACCCCTCCACTTT; CDR3aa: CASSWDFYNSPLHF
abundance: -; v_gene: TRBV6-6; d_gene: TRBD1; j_gene: TRBJ1-1; CDR3nt: TGTGCCGCCTCGACAGGGTCTGGCACTGAAGCTTTCTTT; CDR3aa: CAASTGSGTEAFF
abundance: once; v_gene: TRBV6-2/TRBV6-3; d_gene: TRBD2; j_gene: TRBJ2-5; CDR3nt: TGTGCCAGCAGCCCTCTAGCGGGGGGCCGCCAAGAGACCCAGTACTTC; CDR3aa: CASSPLAGGRQETQYF
abundance: -; v_gene: TRBV25-1; d_gene: -; j_gene: TRBJ1-4; CDR3nt: TGTGCCAGCAGTGACTACAGGGTCGGAAAACTGTTTTTT; CDR3aa: CASSDYRVGKLFF
abundance: -; v_gene: TRBV6-1; d_gene: TRBD2; j_gene: TRBJ2-3; CDR3nt: TGTGCCAGCAGTGAATTGGCGGGACTAACAGATACGCAGTATTTT; CDR3aa: CASSELAGLTDTQYF
abundance: few; v_gene: TRBV7-9; d_gene: -; j_gene: TRBJ1-4; CDR3nt: TGTGCCAGCAGCCAGGGCCGCGAAAGGGCAAAACTGTTTTTT; CDR3aa: CASSQGRERAKLFF
abundance: -; v_gene: TRBV5-1; d_gene: TRBD2; j_gene: TRBJ2-5; CDR3nt: TGCGCCAGCAGCTTGATAGCGGGGGGCTCCGAGACCCAGTACTTC; CDR3aa: CASSLIAGGSETQYF
abundance: -; v_gene: TRBV5-1; d_gene: -; j_gene: TRBJ2-3; CDR3nt: TGCGCCAGCAGCCCGGGACTGTTTAGCACAGATACGCAGTATTTT; CDR3aa: CASSPGLFSTDTQYF
abundance: -; v_gene: TRBV29-1; d_gene: TRBD1; j_gene: TRBJ1-2; CDR3nt: TGCAGCGTAGCACGGGACAGGGGGCTGGTGGTCTATGGCTACACCTTC; CDR3aa: CSVARDRGLVVYGYTF
abundance: once; v_gene: TRBV5-1; d_gene: TRBD1; j_gene: TRBJ1-2; CDR3nt: TGCGCCAGCAGCTTACAGGGGTTGAACTATGGCTACACCTTC; CDR3aa: CASSLQGLNYGYTF
abundance: -; v_gene: TRBV10-2; d_gene: -; j_gene: TRBJ2-2; CDR3nt: TGCGCCAGCAGTGAGTCGGGGCGCAGCGGGGAGCTGTTTTTT; CDR3aa: CASSESGRSGELFF
abundance: -; v_gene: TRBV19; d_gene: TRBD2; j_gene: TRBJ2-1; CDR3nt: TGTGCCAGTAGTATCCGGACTAGCGGGCTCTTACATGATGAGCAGTTCTTC; CDR3aa: CASSIRTSGLLHDEQFF
abundance: -; v_gene: TRBV6-5; d_gene: -; j_gene: TRBJ2-3; CDR3nt: TGTGCCAGCAGCCGCAGGGGTCCCACAGATACGCAGTATTTT; CDR3aa: CASSRRGPTDTQYF
abundance: -; v_gene: TRBV6-5; d_gene: -; j_gene: TRBJ1-5; CDR3nt: TGTGCCAGCAGTAGAATATTGGACAGCGAGCCCCAGCATTTT; CDR3aa: CASSRILDSEPQHF
abundance: -; v_gene: TRBV7-2; d_gene: -; j_gene: TRBJ2-5; CDR3nt: TGTGCCAGCAGCACGTATATTGCGGGGAAAGAGGCCCAGTACTTC; CDR3aa: CASSTYIAGKEAQYF
abundance: -; v_gene: TRBV20-1; d_gene: -; j_gene: TRBJ1-1; CDR3nt: TGCAGTGCTAGTCCCAGGAACACTGAAGCTTTCTTT; CDR3aa: CSASPRNTEAFF